This T cell receptor beta chain was identified during a study of molecular identifiers for immune sequencing clone quantification. Study-wide results and caveats: Clones with over 20 RNA copies captured over 99% of effector molecules but under 1% of naive ones.

Turning to this clonotype: Its antigen is unidentified. A much larger clone sits a single nucleotide away, making a read error possible.

As CD8+CD4-CCR7+CD45RA+ cells, naive CD8 T cells were sorted. Each CDR3 protein gets one entry after TCRdb re-called the PCR reads with MiXCR. The repertoire has about 100,000 distinct CDR3 sequences, 36% of them found once; the top ten carry about 4.2%. The CDR3 extends over 13 amino acids. The germline V gene has CDR1 DFQATT and CDR2 SNEGSKA (reference sequence). V lost 5 bases and J 7 bases, leaving 18 bases between the germline ends. The gene calls are TRBV20-1 and TRBJ2-7; D not resolved. Input material: naive CD8+ T cells from blood, with Jurkat cell RNA spiked in. Described subset: FACS-sorted CD8+CD4-CCR7+CD45RA+ naive T cells. This sequence was found in a human donor in good health. Some libraries in this study had Jurkat cell RNA spiked in. The CDR3 is CSALSSLAREQYF. CDR3 in DNA: TGCAGTGCTCTGTCGAGTCTCGCAAGGGAGCAGTACTTC.